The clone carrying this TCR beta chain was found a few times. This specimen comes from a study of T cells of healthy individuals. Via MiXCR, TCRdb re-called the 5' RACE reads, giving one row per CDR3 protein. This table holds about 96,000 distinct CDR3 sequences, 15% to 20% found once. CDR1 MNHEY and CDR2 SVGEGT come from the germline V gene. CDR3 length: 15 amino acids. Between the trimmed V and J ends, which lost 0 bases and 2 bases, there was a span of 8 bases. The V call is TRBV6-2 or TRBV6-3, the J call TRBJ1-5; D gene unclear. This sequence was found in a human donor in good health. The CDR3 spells CASSYSSRGNQPQHF. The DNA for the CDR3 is TGTGCCAGCAGTTACTCGAGTAGGGGCAATCAGCCCCAGCATTTT.